This note documents a single T cell receptor beta chain sequence. The antigen is undetermined. The missing conserved phenylalanine or tryptophan at the end of this CDR3 makes a read error likely. Study-level points and caveats: Tumor Treg TCRs overlapped most with tumor naive CD4+ cells. Tumor memory CD4+ T cell TCR gene usage clustered with blood and lymph node memory CD4+ cells and lymph node naive CD4+ cells.

Germline lookup yields CDR1 MGHDK and CDR2 SYGVNS. This CDR3 is built from 15 residues. Germline trimming cut 5 bases from V and 3 bases from J; bases unmatched to any gene: 9. The sorted Tregs were CD4+CD25+CD127-/low cells. After constant-region reverse-primer amplification, full-length variable regions underwent semi-nested PCR with Nested Universal Primer A. TCRdb reprocessed the 5' RACE reads via MiXCR and lists one record per CDR3 protein. The table has around 11,000 distinct CDR3 sequences, around a quarter seen once. The receptor was isolated from a female donor with breast cancer. J is TRBJ2-7 and V is TRBV25-1, with 8 positions matching TRBD2. Sequencing was performed on Tregs sorted from a lymph node. The CDR3 reads CASSSPELAVYEQYI. For the CDR3, the DNA is TGTGCCAGCAGTAGTCCGGAACTAGCGGTCTACGAGCAGTACATC.